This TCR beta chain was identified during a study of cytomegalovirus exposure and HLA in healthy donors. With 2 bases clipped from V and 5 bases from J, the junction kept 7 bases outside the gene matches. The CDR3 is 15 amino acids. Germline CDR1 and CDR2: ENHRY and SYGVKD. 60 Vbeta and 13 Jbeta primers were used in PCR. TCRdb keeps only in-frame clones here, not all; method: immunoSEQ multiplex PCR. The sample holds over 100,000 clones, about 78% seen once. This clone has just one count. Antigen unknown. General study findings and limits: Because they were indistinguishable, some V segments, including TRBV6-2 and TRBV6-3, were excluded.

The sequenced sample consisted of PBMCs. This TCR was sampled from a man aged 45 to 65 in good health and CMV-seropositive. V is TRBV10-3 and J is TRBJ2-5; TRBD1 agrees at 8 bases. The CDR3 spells CAISEPTGEWETQYF. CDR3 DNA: TGTGCCATCAGTGAGCCGACAGGGGAGTGGGAGACCCAGTACTTC.